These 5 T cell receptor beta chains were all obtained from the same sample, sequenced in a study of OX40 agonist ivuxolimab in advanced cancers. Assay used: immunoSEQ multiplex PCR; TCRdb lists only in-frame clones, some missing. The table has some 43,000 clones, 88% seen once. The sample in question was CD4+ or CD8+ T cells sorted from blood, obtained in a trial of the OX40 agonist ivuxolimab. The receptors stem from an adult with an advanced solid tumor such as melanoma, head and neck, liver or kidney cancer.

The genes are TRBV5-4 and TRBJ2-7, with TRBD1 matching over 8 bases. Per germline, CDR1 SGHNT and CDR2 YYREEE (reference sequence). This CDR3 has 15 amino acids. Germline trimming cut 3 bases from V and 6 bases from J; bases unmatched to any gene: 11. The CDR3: CASSSWTGKFGEQYF. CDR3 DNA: TGTGCCAGCAGCTCGTGGACAGGGAAGTTTGGCGAGCAGTACTTC.

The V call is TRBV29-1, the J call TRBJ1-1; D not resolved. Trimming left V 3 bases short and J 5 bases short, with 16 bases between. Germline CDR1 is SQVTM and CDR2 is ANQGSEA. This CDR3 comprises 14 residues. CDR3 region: CSVEFGYIRTEAFF. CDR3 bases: TGCAGCGTTGAGTTCGGGTACATAAGGACTGAAGCTTTCTTT. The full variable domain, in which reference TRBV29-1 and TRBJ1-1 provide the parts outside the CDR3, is SAVISQKPSRDICQRGTSLTIQCQVDSQVTMMFWYRQQPGQSLTLIATANQGSEATYESGFVIDKFPISRPNLTFSTLTVSNMSPEDSSIYLCSVEFGYIRTEAFFGQGTRLTVV.

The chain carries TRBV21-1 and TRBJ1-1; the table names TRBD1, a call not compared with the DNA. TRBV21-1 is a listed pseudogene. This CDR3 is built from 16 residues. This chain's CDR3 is CASSKGGTPVYTEAFF. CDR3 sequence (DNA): TGTGCCAGCAGCAAAGGAGGGACACCCGTGTACACTGAAGCTTTCTTT.

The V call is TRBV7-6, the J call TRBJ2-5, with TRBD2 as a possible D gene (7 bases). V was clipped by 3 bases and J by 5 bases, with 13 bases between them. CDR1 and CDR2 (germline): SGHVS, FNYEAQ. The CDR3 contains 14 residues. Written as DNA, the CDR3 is TGTGCCAGCAGCTTGGCAGGGAGGGGGGAGACCCAGTACTTC. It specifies CASSLAGRGETQYF.

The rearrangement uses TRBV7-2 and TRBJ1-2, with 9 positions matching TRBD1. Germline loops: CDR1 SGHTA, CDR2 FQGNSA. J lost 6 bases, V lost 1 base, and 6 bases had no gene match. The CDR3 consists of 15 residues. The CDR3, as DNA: TGTGCCAGCAGCTTAGAGGGAACAGGGGGCCATGGCTACACCTTC. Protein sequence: CASSLEGTGGHGYTF. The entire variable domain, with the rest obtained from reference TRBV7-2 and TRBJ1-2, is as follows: GAGVSQSPSNKVTEKGKDVELRCDPISGHTALYWYRQSLGQGLEFLIYFQGNSAPDKSGLPSDRFSAERTGGSVSTLTIQRTQQEDSAVYLCASSLEGTGGHGYTFGSGTRLTVV.